A selection of T cell receptor beta chains follows, all from one sample in a study of cytomegalovirus exposure and HLA in healthy donors. Sequenced by immunoSEQ multiplex PCR; TCRdb stores in-frame clones only, minus some. The sample lists 85,000 to 110,000 clones; approximately 66% were seen once. Sequencing was performed on PBMCs. These receptors came from a woman aged 50 to 65 in good health and CMV-seronegative. The CDR3 runs from the conserved cysteine through the conserved F or W. D genes are given only for firm matches. Not all rows give a size; the values are once, few, many and, for expanded clones, a class.

j_call: TRBJ2-3
d_call: TRBD2
clone_size: NA
v_call: TRBV7-6
cdr3_aa: CASSLGTSGRAGDTQYF
cdr3_nt: TGTGCCAGCAGCTTAGGGACTAGCGGGAGGGCCGGTGATACGCAGTATTTT

j_call: TRBJ1-5
d_call: NA
clone_size: NA
v_call: TRBV6-1
cdr3_aa: CASSESGASNQPQHF
cdr3_nt: TGTGCCAGCAGTGAGTCAGGGGCGAGCAATCAGCCCCAGCATTTT

j_call: TRBJ2-3
d_call: TRBD2
clone_size: NA
v_call: TRBV12-5
cdr3_aa: CASGSLSGGWLDTQYF
cdr3_nt: TGTGCTAGTGGTTCTCTTTCGGGGGGATGGTTAGATACGCAGTATTTT

j_call: TRBJ1-6
d_call: NA
clone_size: NA
v_call: TRBV7-9
cdr3_aa: CASSLNHYNSPLHF
cdr3_nt: TGTGCCAGCAGCTTAAATCATTATAATTCACCCCTCCACTTT

j_call: TRBJ2-1
d_call: NA
clone_size: NA
v_call: TRBV5-1
cdr3_aa: CASSLDREQFF
cdr3_nt: TGCGCCAGCAGCTTGGACAGGGAGCAGTTCTTC

j_call: TRBJ2-1
d_call: TRBD2
clone_size: NA
v_call: TRBV5-4
cdr3_aa: CASSFGRLADEQFF
cdr3_nt: TGTGCCAGCAGCTTTGGGAGACTAGCAGACGAGCAGTTCTTC

j_call: TRBJ2-7
d_call: TRBD2
clone_size: NA
v_call: TRBV28
cdr3_aa: CASSSTVRLAGFYEQYF
cdr3_nt: TGTGCCAGCAGTTCCACGGTAAGACTAGCGGGATTCTACGAGCAGTACTTC

j_call: TRBJ1-1
d_call: NA
clone_size: NA
v_call: TRBV9
cdr3_aa: CASSPTANTEAFF
cdr3_nt: TGTGCCAGCAGCCCCACAGCGAACACTGAAGCTTTCTTT

j_call: TRBJ2-1
d_call: TRBD2
clone_size: few
v_call: TRBV19
cdr3_aa: CASQTTIAGGRRNEQFF
cdr3_nt: TGTGCCAGCCAAACTACTATAGCGGGAGGGCGTCGTAATGAGCAGTTCTTC

j_call: TRBJ1-1
d_call: NA
clone_size: NA
v_call: TRBV7-9
cdr3_aa: CASSFPAYRSMNTEAFF
cdr3_nt: TGTGCCAGCAGCTTTCCCGCATACAGGTCGATGAACACTGAAGCTTTCTTT

j_call: TRBJ2-5
d_call: TRBD1
clone_size: NA
v_call: TRBV19
cdr3_aa: CASSFGQGGISETQYF
cdr3_nt: TGTGCCAGTAGCTTCGGACAGGGGGGGATAAGTGAGACCCAGTACTTC

j_call: TRBJ1-3
d_call: NA
clone_size: few
v_call: TRBV5-1
cdr3_aa: CASSSQDSGNTIYF
cdr3_nt: TGCGCCAGCAGTTCACAGGACTCTGGAAACACCATATATTTT

j_call: TRBJ1-2
d_call: NA
clone_size: few
v_call: TRBV9
cdr3_aa: CASSPRGSSNYGYTF
cdr3_nt: TGTGCCAGCAGCCCTAGGGGGTCAAGTAACTATGGCTACACCTTC

j_call: TRBJ2-7
d_call: NA
clone_size: NA
v_call: TRBV4-3
cdr3_aa: CASSQDVPSAAYEQYF
cdr3_nt: TGCGCCAGCAGCCAAGATGTTCCCTCCGCGGCCTACGAGCAGTACTTC

j_call: TRBJ2-5
d_call: NA
clone_size: once
v_call: TRBV14
cdr3_aa: CASSPGGTQYF
cdr3_nt: TGTGCCAGCAGCCCCGGAGGGACCCAGTACTTC

j_call: TRBJ2-2
d_call: NA
clone_size: NA
v_call: TRBV5-8
cdr3_aa: CASSPMLALNTGELFF
cdr3_nt: TGTGCCAGCAGCCCTATGCTCGCACTGAACACCGGGGAGCTGTTTTTT

j_call: TRBJ2-1
d_call: TRBD2
clone_size: NA
v_call: TRBV27
cdr3_aa: CASSNLMGLKKNYNEQFF
cdr3_nt: TGTGCCAGCAGTAACCTTATGGGACTAAAGAAGAATTACAATGAGCAGTTCTTC

j_call: TRBJ1-6
d_call: NA
clone_size: NA
v_call: TRBV27
cdr3_aa: CASSSTRGSPLHF
cdr3_nt: TGTGCCAGCAGCTCTACGCGGGGCTCACCCCTCCACTTT

j_call: TRBJ2-2
d_call: NA
clone_size: NA
v_call: TRBV15
cdr3_aa: CATSRDLGADTGELFF
cdr3_nt: TGTGCCACCAGCAGAGATCTAGGGGCGGACACCGGGGAGCTGTTTTTT

j_call: TRBJ1-3
d_call: NA
clone_size: NA
v_call: TRBV6-6
cdr3_aa: CASSDPQGGNTIYF
cdr3_nt: TGTGCCAGCAGTGACCCCCAGGGGGGAAACACCATATATTTT

j_call: TRBJ1-5
d_call: NA
clone_size: NA
v_call: TRBV2
cdr3_aa: CASSDPGESNQPQHF
cdr3_nt: TGTGCCAGCAGTGATCCCGGGGAGTCCAATCAGCCCCAGCATTTT

j_call: TRBJ1-2
d_call: NA
clone_size: NA
v_call: TRBV7-2
cdr3_aa: CASSLFEGSGNYGYTF
cdr3_nt: TGTGCCAGCAGCTTATTTGAGGGATCGGGTAACTATGGCTACACCTTC

j_call: TRBJ2-7
d_call: NA
clone_size: NA
v_call: TRBV6-6
cdr3_aa: CASSYSREQYF
cdr3_nt: TGTGCCAGCAGTTACTCCCGCGAGCAGTACTTC

j_call: TRBJ1-6
d_call: TRBD1
clone_size: NA
v_call: TRBV7-2
cdr3_aa: CASSSPGQTYNSPLHF
cdr3_nt: TGTGCCAGCAGCTCACCGGGACAGACCTATAATTCACCCCTCCACTTT

j_call: TRBJ1-1
d_call: NA
clone_size: NA
v_call: TRBV13
cdr3_aa: CASSLIGGGGAAAFF
cdr3_nt: TGTGCCAGCAGCTTAATCGGCGGGGGGGGAGCCGCCGCTTTCTTT

j_call: TRBJ2-2
d_call: NA
clone_size: NA
v_call: TRBV10-2
cdr3_aa: CASRQGNTGELFF
cdr3_nt: TGCGCCAGCCGCCAGGGGAACACCGGGGAGCTGTTTTTT

j_call: TRBJ2-7
d_call: TRBD1
clone_size: NA
v_call: TRBV9
cdr3_aa: CASSADRGSSEQYF
cdr3_nt: TGTGCCAGCAGCGCGGACAGGGGGAGTTCCGAGCAGTACTTC

j_call: TRBJ2-2
d_call: TRBD2
clone_size: NA
v_call: TRBV4-3
cdr3_aa: CASSQVAGGVGTGELFF
cdr3_nt: TGCGCCAGCAGCCAAGTAGCGGGAGGTGTAGGTACCGGGGAGCTGTTTTTT

j_call: TRBJ1-4
d_call: NA
clone_size: NA
v_call: TRBV2
cdr3_aa: CASSESAVPNEKLFF
cdr3_nt: TGTGCCAGCAGTGAATCTGCAGTTCCTAATGAAAAACTGTTTTTT

j_call: TRBJ1-2
d_call: NA
clone_size: NA
v_call: TRBV7-9
cdr3_aa: CASSWEADHSNYGYTF
cdr3_nt: TGTGCCAGCAGCTGGGAGGCGGATCATTCCAACTATGGCTACACCTTC

j_call: TRBJ1-5
d_call: TRBD1
clone_size: NA
v_call: TRBV19
cdr3_aa: CASSFGQAGNQPQHF
cdr3_nt: TGTGCCAGTAGTTTTGGACAGGCGGGCAATCAGCCCCAGCATTTT

j_call: TRBJ2-1
d_call: TRBD2
clone_size: NA
v_call: TRBV28
cdr3_aa: CASSLGTTPYNEQFF
cdr3_nt: TGTGCCAGCAGTTTAGGGACTACCCCCTACAATGAGCAGTTCTTC

j_call: TRBJ1-6
d_call: NA
clone_size: NA
v_call: TRBV4-3
cdr3_aa: CASSQDLQGGSPLHF
cdr3_nt: TGCGCCAGCAGCCAAGATCTACAGGGTGGTTCACCCCTCCACTTT

j_call: TRBJ2-2
d_call: NA
clone_size: NA
v_call: TRBV18
cdr3_aa: CASSPLGLNTGELFF
cdr3_nt: TGTGCCAGCTCACCGCTAGGACTGAACACCGGGGAGCTGTTTTTT

j_call: TRBJ2-7
d_call: NA
clone_size: NA
v_call: TRBV2
cdr3_aa: CASRRGTGSTYEQYF
cdr3_nt: TGTGCCAGCAGGAGGGGAACAGGGTCGACCTACGAGCAGTACTTC

j_call: TRBJ2-7
d_call: NA
clone_size: NA
v_call: TRBV7-9
cdr3_aa: CASSPPVDYEQYF
cdr3_nt: TGTGCCAGCAGCCCACCGGTAGACTACGAGCAGTACTTC

j_call: TRBJ2-7
d_call: TRBD2
clone_size: NA
v_call: TRBV27
cdr3_aa: CASSLRLAGDLTYEQYF
cdr3_nt: TGTGCCAGCAGTTTGAGGCTAGCGGGAGATCTAACCTACGAGCAGTACTTC

j_call: TRBJ2-7
d_call: TRBD1
clone_size: once
v_call: TRBV30
cdr3_aa: CAWTGTGQSYEQYF
cdr3_nt: TGTGCCTGGACTGGGACAGGGCAAAGCTACGAGCAGTACTTC

j_call: TRBJ2-1
d_call: NA
clone_size: NA
v_call: TRBV7-6
cdr3_aa: CASSFREYNEQFF
cdr3_nt: TGTGCCAGCAGCTTTCGAGAGTACAATGAGCAGTTCTTC

j_call: TRBJ2-2
d_call: TRBD2
clone_size: once
v_call: TRBV7-3
cdr3_aa: CASSLKSASGHTGELFF
cdr3_nt: TGTGCCAGCAGCTTAAAGTCGGCTAGCGGGCACACCGGGGAGCTGTTTTTT